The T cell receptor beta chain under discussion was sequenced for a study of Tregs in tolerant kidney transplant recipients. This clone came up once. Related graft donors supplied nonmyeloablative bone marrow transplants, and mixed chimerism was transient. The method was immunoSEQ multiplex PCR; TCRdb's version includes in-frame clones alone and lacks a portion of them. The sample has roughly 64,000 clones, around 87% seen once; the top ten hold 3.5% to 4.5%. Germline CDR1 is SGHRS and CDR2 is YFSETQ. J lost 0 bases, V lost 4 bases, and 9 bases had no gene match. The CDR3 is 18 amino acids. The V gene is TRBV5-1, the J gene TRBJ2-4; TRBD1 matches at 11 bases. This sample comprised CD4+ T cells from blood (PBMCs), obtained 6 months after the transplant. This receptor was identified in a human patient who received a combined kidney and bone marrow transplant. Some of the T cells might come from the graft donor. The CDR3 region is CASSRPGQGDPAKNIQYF. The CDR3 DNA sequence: TGCGCCAGCAGCCGGCCGGGACAGGGGGATCCAGCCAAAAACATTCAGTACTTC. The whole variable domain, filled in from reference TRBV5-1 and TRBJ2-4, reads KAGVTQTPRYLIKTRGQQVTLSCSPISGHRSVSWYQQTPGQGLQFLFEYFSETQRNKGNFPGRFSGRQFSNSRSEMNVSTLELGDSALYLCASSRPGQGDPAKNIQYFGAGTRLSVL.